There are a few counts of the clone carrying this T cell receptor (beta chain). The antigen remains undetermined. The sample comes from a study of T cells after yellow fever vaccination. Points from the study as a whole: Most clones from primary vaccination were detected again post-booster (96% CD4, about 88% CD8). Contamination of FACS-sorted repertoires by abundant clonotypes from the bulk population could occur.

CDR1 is MNHEY, CDR2 SVGAGI, per germline. CDR3 length: 17 residues. V lost 2 bases, J lost 1 base, and 8 bases stayed unmatched. The 5'RACE template-switching step produced TCR cDNA and added a universal primer site and UMIs. TCRdb redid the calling of the 5' RACE reads with MiXCR, one entry per CDR3 protein. This sample yields 450,000 to 600,000 distinct CDR3 sequences, of which roughly 17% are seen a single time; approximately 15% belongs to the top ten. This sequence joins TRBV6-5 and TRBJ1-1; TRBD1 agrees at 9 bases. The clonotype comes from a man aged 18 to 35 who received the YFV17D yellow fever vaccine. The specimen comprised PBMCs, sampled 5 days after the first yellow fever vaccination. CDR3 amino acids: CASSYGAGTGRNTEAFF. CDR3 nucleotide sequence: TGTGCCAGCAGTTACGGGGCCGGGACAGGGAGGAACACTGAAGCTTTCTTT.